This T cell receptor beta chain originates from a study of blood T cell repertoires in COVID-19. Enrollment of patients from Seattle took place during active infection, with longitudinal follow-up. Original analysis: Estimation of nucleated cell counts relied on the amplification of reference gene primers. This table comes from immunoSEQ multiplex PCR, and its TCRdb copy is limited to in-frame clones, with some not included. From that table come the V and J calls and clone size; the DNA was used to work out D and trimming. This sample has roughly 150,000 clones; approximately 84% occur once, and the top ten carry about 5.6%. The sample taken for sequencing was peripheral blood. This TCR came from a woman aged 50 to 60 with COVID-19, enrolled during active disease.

The CDR3 DNA follows: TGTGCCAGCAGCCCGGGAGTCCAGGGGGTGTATAATTCACCCCTCCACTTT. Translation gives CASSPGVQGVYNSPLHF. This chain connects TRBV5-4 to TRBJ1-6; 7 bases line up with TRBD1. The V gene's germline CDR1 is SGHNT and CDR2 YYREEE (reference sequence). The CDR3 consists of 17 residues. Unmatched junction bases numbered 11, after V lost 4 bases and J lost 4 bases.